The 30 T cell receptor beta chains given below trace back to one sample, sequenced in a study of neurological immune-mediated disorders. Using its own MiXCR run on the 5' RACE reads, TCRdb lists one record per CDR3 protein. The data hold over 55,000 distinct CDR3 sequences, with about 10% observed a single time. As for time point: longitudinal time-point 1 (baseline). The source material was PBMCs. The receptors originated from a male donor with HTLV-1-associated myelopathy (HAM/TSP).

As concerns this clonotype: A much more abundant neighbour one base away suggests this may be a read error. CDR3 coding DNA: TGTGCCATCAGCCAAAGGAGGAACACTGAAGCTTTCTTT. This encodes CAISQRRNTEAFF. The chain couples TRBV14 to TRBJ1-1; no reliable D call. The germline CDR1 and CDR2 sequences are SGHDN and FVKESK. The CDR3 extends over 13 amino acids.

This clonotype occurred many times. V and J are TRBV5-1 and TRBJ2-7, with a weak D call TRBD2 (6 bases). Germline loops: CDR1 SGHRS, CDR2 YFSETQ. The ends were cut back, 1 base at V and 1 base at J, with 9 bases in the middle. The CDR3 contains 14 residues. The CDR3 coding sequence is TGCGCCAGCAGCTTGCCCAGCGGGTCCTACGAGCAGTACTTC. The encoded protein is CASSLPSGSYEQYF.

This clonotype showed up many times. The chain couples TRBV5-1 to TRBJ2-1; 7 bases are a match to TRBD1. Germline CDR1 is SGHRS and CDR2 is YFSETQ. The trim removed 5 bases at V and 4 bases at J, leaving 6 bases unmatched. The CDR3 contains 14 residues. The CDR3 sequence is CASSYGRGYNEQFF. The CDR3 bases are TGCGCCAGCAGTTACGGCAGGGGGTACAATGAGCAGTTCTTC.

In its sample, this clonotype was seen many times. The chain combines TRBV11-2 with TRBJ1-1, with 9 positions matching TRBD1. The germline V gene encodes CDR1 SGHAT and CDR2 FQNNGV. The CDR3 length is 17 residues. V shed 7 bases and J 0 bases; nucleotides not matched to a gene: 12. The chain's CDR3 is CASNRRTGVFMNTEAFF. CDR3 sequence (DNA): TGTGCCAGCAACCGTAGGACAGGGGTCTTCATGAACACTGAAGCTTTCTTT.

There are many counts of this clonotype. This rearrangement joins TRBV12-3 or TRBV12-4 to TRBJ1-5; D is ambiguous. The CDR3 covers 14 residues. Deletions cut 3 bases from V and 5 bases from J, with 11 bases between. CDR3 sequence reads: CASSFQDYYQPQHF. CDR3 coding DNA: TGTGCCAGCAGTTTCCAGGATTACTATCAGCCCCAGCATTTT.

This clonotype was detected ten times or more. This chain connects TRBV20-1 to TRBJ1-1; 8 bases match TRBD1. The V and J ends lost 7 bases and 4 bases, in that order; junction bases with no gene match: 8. The CDR3 runs 13 residues. Germline CDR1 reads DFQATT; CDR2 reads SNEGSKA (reference sequence). The CDR3 reads CSVNRGEGTEAFF. For the CDR3, the DNA is TGCAGTGTCAACAGGGGGGAGGGCACTGAAGCTTTCTTT.

This clonotype was seen repeatedly, ten times or more. The chain has TRBV7-9 and TRBJ2-5; unclear D gene. CDR1 is SEHNR and CDR2 is FQNEAQ in the germline V gene (reference sequence). Trimming pared 1 base from V and 4 bases from J, leaving 10 bases between. The CDR3 has 14 residues. The DNA for the CDR3 is TGTGCCAGCAGCTTAGTCTTACACCGAGAGACCCAGTACTTC. It encodes CASSLVLHRETQYF. Filled out from reference TRBV7-9 and TRBJ2-5, the complete variable domain reads DTGVSQNPRHKITKRGQNVTFRCDPISEHNRLYWYRQTLGQGPEFLTYFQNEAQLEKSRLLSDRFSAERPKGSFSTLEIQRTEQGDSAMYLCASSLVLHRETQYFGPGTRLLVL.

The sample holds many counts of this clonotype. The rearrangement uses TRBV7-2 and TRBJ2-5; perhaps TRBD2 as D (5 bases). The CDR3 is 15 residues long. The germline V gene has CDR1 SGHTA and CDR2 FQGNSA. Trimming left V 3 bases short and J 5 bases short, with 16 bases between. The CDR3 here is CASSFGGRQGETQYF. The CDR3 DNA reads TGTGCCAGCAGCTTCGGCGGGCGTCAAGGGGAGACCCAGTACTTC. The full variable domain, its missing parts supplied by reference TRBV7-2 and TRBJ2-5, is GAGVSQSPSNKVTEKGKDVELRCDPISGHTALYWYRQSLGQGLEFLIYFQGNSAPDKSGLPSDRFSAERTGGSVSTLTIQRTQQEDSAVYLCASSFGGRQGETQYFGPGTRLLVL.

Many counts were recorded for this clonotype. The CDR3: CASSFREGSTEAFF. The CDR3 DNA is TGTGCCAGCAGCTTCCGGGAGGGGAGCACTGAAGCTTTCTTT. This rearrangement joins TRBV7-8 to TRBJ1-1; D possibly corresponds to TRBD1 (5 bases). Germline V gene sequence: CDR1 SGHVS, CDR2 FQNEAQ. The CDR3 consists of 14 residues. V gave up 3 bases and J gave up 4 bases, with 12 bases separating them.

This clonotype was recorded a few times. The CDR3 sequence is CSVDGPNYEQYF. CDR3 coding DNA: TGCAGCGTTGACGGACCAAACTACGAGCAGTACTTC. This chain joins TRBV29-1 and TRBJ2-7; D is undetermined. V lost 3 bases and J 3 bases, leaving 9 bases between the germline ends. CDR3 length: 12 amino acids. Germline assignment: CDR1 SQVTM and CDR2 ANQGSEA.

This clonotype was counted many times. The chain links TRBV7-2 to TRBJ1-2, with TRBD1 as a possible D gene (5 bases). Germline V gene sequence: CDR1 SGHTA, CDR2 FQGNSA. The germline V and J ends were trimmed by 1 base and 7 bases, with 13 bases remaining between them. The CDR3 sequence is 14 residues long. The CDR3 reads CASSLVWAGTGYTF. For the CDR3, the DNA is TGTGCCAGCAGCTTAGTCTGGGCAGGGACTGGCTACACCTTC.

This clonotype was seen at least ten times. The genes are TRBV6-5 and TRBJ2-7, with unresolved D. Trimming left V 3 bases short and J 8 bases short, with 8 bases between. In germline, CDR1 is MNHEY, CDR2 SVGAGI. The CDR3 totals 11 residues. CDR3 sequence reads: CASSYLGKQYF. Written as DNA, the CDR3 is TGTGCCAGCAGTTATCTGGGGAAGCAGTACTTC.

Ten or more counts support this clonotype. This sequence joins TRBV28 and TRBJ2-7; unclear D gene. The germline CDR1 and CDR2 sequences are MDHEN and SYDVKM. The ends were cut back, 4 bases at V and 3 bases at J, with 13 bases in the middle. CDR3 size: 14 residues. CDR3 sequence: CASSYVKGNYEQYF. The CDR3 coding sequence is TGTGCCAGCAGTTATGTGAAGGGAAACTACGAGCAGTACTTC.

This clonotype was counted a few times. The chain combines TRBV5-1 with TRBJ2-5; 9 bases line up with TRBD1. From germline, CDR1 is SGHRS and CDR2 YFSETQ. V lost 4 bases and J lost 2; bases outside the gene matches: 3. The CDR3 has 14 residues. The CDR3 bases are TGCGCCAGCAGCACTGGGACAGGGCAAGAGACCCAGTACTTC. Amino acid sequence: CASSTGTGQETQYF.

This clonotype was picked up many times. The V call is TRBV5-1, the J call TRBJ2-1; 11 nucleotides line up with TRBD2. Unmatched junction bases numbered 8, after V lost 4 bases and J lost 8 bases. This CDR3 is 15 amino acids long. Per the germline V gene, CDR1 is SGHRS and CDR2 is YFSETQ. This CDR3 is CASSAISGGAYEQFF. The CDR3 coding sequence is TGCGCCAGCAGCGCGATTAGCGGGGGGGCCTATGAGCAGTTCTTC.

This clonotype appeared many times. The J gene is TRBJ1-3, the V gene TRBV7-2; D not certain. This CDR3 has 14 amino acids. The V and J ends lost 3 bases and 3 bases respectively, with 9 bases between them. Per germline, CDR1 SGHTA and CDR2 FQGNSA. CDR3: CASSFGGRGNTIYF. In DNA, the CDR3 is TGTGCCAGCAGCTTTGGTGGACGTGGAAACACCATATATTTT.

This rearrangement joins TRBV7-2 to TRBJ2-3, with a weak D call TRBD1 (6 bases). The CDR3 runs to 16 residues. Per the germline V gene, CDR1 is SGHTA and CDR2 is FQGNSA. Between the trimmed V and J ends, which lost 2 bases and 4 bases, there was a span of 16 bases. CDR3 loop: CASSLSGLAGADTQYF. The CDR3 DNA sequence: TGTGCCAGCAGCTTAAGTGGTCTAGCAGGGGCAGATACGCAGTATTTT.

The table lists this clonotype with many counts. V usage is TRBV5-6 and J usage is TRBJ2-2; no reliable D call. CDR1 is SGHDT and CDR2 is YYEEEE in the germline V gene. The CDR3 runs 15 residues. Trimming took 5 bases from V and 3 from J, leaving 14 bases between them. CDR3 in amino acids: CASSTTPGYTGELFF. CDR3 sequence (DNA): TGTGCCAGCAGTACCACGCCCGGGTACACCGGGGAGCTGTTTTTT.

This clonotype was counted at least ten times. V is TRBV10-3 and J is TRBJ1-1, with 7 positions matching TRBD1. Per germline, CDR1 ENHRY and CDR2 SYGVKD. After removal of 6 bases from V and 0 bases from J, the junction contained 4 bases not matched to a gene. This CDR3 spans 14 amino acids. The CDR3 region is CAIRGTAMNTEAFF. The DNA for the CDR3 is TGTGCCATCAGAGGGACAGCTATGAACACTGAAGCTTTCTTT.

This clonotype has at least ten counts. V and J are TRBV29-1 and TRBJ1-1; 12 bases fit TRBD1. The CDR3 length is 13 residues. Germline V gene data show CDR1 as SQVTM and CDR2 as ANQGSEA. Germline trimming cut 7 bases from V and 7 bases from J; bases unmatched to any gene: 7. The CDR3 reads CSAGQGASYEAFF. The CDR3 DNA sequence: TGCAGCGCGGGACAGGGGGCGTCCTATGAAGCTTTCTTT.

Details on this clonotype: This sequence may be a read error, since a much larger clone differs from it by one base. This chain connects TRBV3-1 to TRBJ1-6; perhaps TRBD1 as D (5 bases). This CDR3 is built from 13 residues. Germline CDR1 LGHDT, CDR2 YNNKEL (reference sequence). CDR3 residues: CASNGHLNPPLHF. CDR3 DNA sequence: TGTGCCAGCAACGGACACCTTAATCCACCCCTCCACTTT.

There are many counts of this clonotype. The genes are TRBV2 and TRBJ2-7, with 11 bases lining up with TRBD2. CDR1 is SNHLY and CDR2 is FYNNEI in the germline V gene. The CDR3 spans 14 residues. After removal of 4 bases from V and 6 bases from J, the junction contained 5 bases not matched to a gene. CDR3 sequence (DNA): TGTGCCAGCAGTGCTAGCGGGGGGCGCGGCGAGCAGTACTTC. Its protein product is CASSASGGRGEQYF.

This clonotype has a count of ten or more. This sequence joins TRBV12-3 or TRBV12-4 and TRBJ1-1, with D possibly matching TRBD1 (5 bases). The CDR3 spans 12 residues. The V and J ends lost 3 bases and 11 bases respectively, with 13 bases between them. The CDR3 DNA is TGTGCCAGCAGTTTTATTACAGGACGGGCTTTCTTT. The encoded protein is CASSFITGRAFF.

This clonotype was picked up many times. The chain uses TRBV5-5 and TRBJ2-3; 10 bases agree with TRBD2. CDR3 length: 15 amino acids. The J segment lost 5 bases and the V segment lost 4 bases, leaving 7 bases of the junction unmatched. The germline gives CDR1 SGHKS, CDR2 YYEKEE (reference sequence). CDR3 protein: CASSPAGGQIDTQYF. Written as DNA, the CDR3 is TGTGCCAGCAGCCCAGCGGGGGGGCAAATAGATACGCAGTATTTT.

The table lists this clonotype with many counts. This sequence joins TRBV7-2 and TRBJ2-3, with TRBD1 matching over 7 bases. The germline V gene encodes CDR1 SGHTA and CDR2 FQGNSA. This CDR3 has 13 residues. V shed 2 bases and J 4 bases; nucleotides not matched to a gene: 0. The CDR3 DNA follows: TGTGCCAGCAGCTTACAGGGGGCAGATACGCAGTATTTT. Translated: CASSLQGADTQYF.

In its sample, this clonotype was seen many times. This chain joins TRBV4-3 and TRBJ2-2; no definite D call. V was clipped by 3 bases and J by 0 bases, with 8 bases between them. This CDR3 comprises 15 residues. Germline-derived CDR1 and CDR2 are LGHNA and YSLEER. The CDR3 DNA is TGCGCCAGCAGCCACCCTGGGTCGAACACCGGGGAGCTGTTTTTT. The encoded protein is CASSHPGSNTGELFF.

This clonotype was counted many times. The rearrangement uses TRBV5-6 and TRBJ2-2; D not certain. The CDR3 is made up of 13 amino acids. The germline gives CDR1 SGHDT, CDR2 YYEEEE. V was clipped by 4 bases and J by 5 bases, with 9 bases between them. The CDR3: CASSMDRTGELFF. CDR3 DNA sequence: TGTGCCAGCAGCATGGACCGGACCGGGGAGCTGTTTTTT.

Ten or more counts support this clonotype. The chain joins TRBV7-9 to TRBJ2-7, with a possible D match to TRBD1 (7 bases). The germline V and J ends were trimmed by 2 bases and 5 bases, with 19 bases remaining between them. Germline CDR1 reads SEHNR; CDR2 reads FQNEAQ (reference sequence). CDR3 size: 16 residues. The CDR3 reads CASSLYVGGGENEQYF. In DNA form, the CDR3 reads TGTGCCAGCAGCTTATATGTCGGAGGGGGCGAGAACGAGCAGTACTTC.

Within the sample, this clonotype is medium-sized. This sequence joins TRBV5-1 and TRBJ1-6; D ambiguous. V lost 3 bases and J 6 bases, leaving 16 bases between the germline ends. The CDR3 loop spans 16 amino acids. Looked up from germline, CDR1 is SGHRS and CDR2 is YFSETQ. Written as DNA, the CDR3 is TGCGCCAGCAGCTCGGGAGACTCATCGCTTAATTCACCCCTCCACTTT. It is translated as CASSSGDSSLNSPLHF.

The J gene is TRBJ1-1, the V gene TRBV6-1, with D perhaps matching TRBD1 (6 bases). V was cut by 7 bases and J by 2 bases, with 17 bases left in between. CDR1 is MNHNS, CDR2 SASEGT, per germline. This CDR3 contains 15 residues. The CDR3 is CASNPRGQGNTEAFF. For the CDR3, the DNA is TGTGCCAGCAACCCCCGGGGACAAGGTAACACTGAAGCTTTCTTT.